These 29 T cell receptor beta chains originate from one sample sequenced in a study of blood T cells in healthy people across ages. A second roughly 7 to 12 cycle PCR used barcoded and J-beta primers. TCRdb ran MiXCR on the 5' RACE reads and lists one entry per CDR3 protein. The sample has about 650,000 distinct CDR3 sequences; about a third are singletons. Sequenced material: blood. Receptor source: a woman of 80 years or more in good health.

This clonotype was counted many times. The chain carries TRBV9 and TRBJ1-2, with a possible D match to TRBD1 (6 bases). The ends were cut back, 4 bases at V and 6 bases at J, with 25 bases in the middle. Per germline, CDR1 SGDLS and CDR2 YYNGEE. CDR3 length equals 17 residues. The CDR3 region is CASSPQDGTRNSHGYTF. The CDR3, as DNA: TGTGCCAGCAGCCCTCAAGACGGGACAAGAAATTCCCATGGCTACACCTTC.

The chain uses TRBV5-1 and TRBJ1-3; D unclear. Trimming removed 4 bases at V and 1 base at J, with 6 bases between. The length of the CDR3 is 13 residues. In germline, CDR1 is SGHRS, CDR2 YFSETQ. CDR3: CASSTGSGNTIYF. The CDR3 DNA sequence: TGCGCCAGCAGCACCGGTTCTGGAAACACCATATATTTT.

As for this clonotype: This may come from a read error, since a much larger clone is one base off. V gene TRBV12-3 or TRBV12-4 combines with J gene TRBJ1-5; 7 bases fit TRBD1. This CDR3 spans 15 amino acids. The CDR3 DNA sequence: TGTACCAGCAAAATCCGGGACAGTACAGGTCAGCCCCAGCATTTT. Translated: CTSKIRDSTGQPQHF.

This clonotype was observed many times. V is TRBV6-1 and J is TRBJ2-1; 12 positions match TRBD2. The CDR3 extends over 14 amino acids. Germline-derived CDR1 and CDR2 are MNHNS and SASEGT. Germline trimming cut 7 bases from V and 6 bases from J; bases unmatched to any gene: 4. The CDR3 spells CASKLAGGRNEQFF. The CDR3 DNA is TGTGCCAGCAAGCTAGCGGGGGGGCGCAATGAGCAGTTCTTC.

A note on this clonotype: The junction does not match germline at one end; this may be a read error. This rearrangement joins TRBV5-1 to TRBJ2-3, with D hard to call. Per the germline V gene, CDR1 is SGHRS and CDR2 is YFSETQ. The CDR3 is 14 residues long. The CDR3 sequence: CASSFQIPSDAQYF. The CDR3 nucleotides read TGCGCCAGCAGCTTCCAGATTCCGTCAGATGCGCAGTATTTT.

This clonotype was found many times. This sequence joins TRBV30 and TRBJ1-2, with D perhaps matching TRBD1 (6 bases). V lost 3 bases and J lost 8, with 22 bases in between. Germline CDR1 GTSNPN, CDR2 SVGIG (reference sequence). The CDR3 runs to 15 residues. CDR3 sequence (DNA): TGTGCCTGGAGCCCGTATTCGGGGGGGGCAAGCGGCTACACCTTC. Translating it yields CAWSPYSGGASGYTF.

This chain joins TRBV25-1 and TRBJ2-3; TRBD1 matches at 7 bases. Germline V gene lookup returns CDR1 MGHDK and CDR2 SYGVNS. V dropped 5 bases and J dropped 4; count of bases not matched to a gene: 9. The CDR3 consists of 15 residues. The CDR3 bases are TGTGCCAGCAGTCTGGGAGACAGGGCCCCAGATACGCAGTATTTT. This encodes CASSLGDRAPDTQYF.

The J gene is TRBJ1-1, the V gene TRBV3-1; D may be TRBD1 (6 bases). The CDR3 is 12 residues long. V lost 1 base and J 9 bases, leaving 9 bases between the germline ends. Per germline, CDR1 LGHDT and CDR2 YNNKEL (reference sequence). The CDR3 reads CASSQAQGQAFF. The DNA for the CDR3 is TGTGCCAGCAGCCAAGCACAGGGCCAAGCTTTCTTT.

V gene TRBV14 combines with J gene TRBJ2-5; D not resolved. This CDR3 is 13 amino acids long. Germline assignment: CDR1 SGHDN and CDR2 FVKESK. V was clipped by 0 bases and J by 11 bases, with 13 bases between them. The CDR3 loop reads CASSQDLASEQYF. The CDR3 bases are TGTGCCAGCAGCCAAGATCTGGCTTCGGAGCAGTACTTC.

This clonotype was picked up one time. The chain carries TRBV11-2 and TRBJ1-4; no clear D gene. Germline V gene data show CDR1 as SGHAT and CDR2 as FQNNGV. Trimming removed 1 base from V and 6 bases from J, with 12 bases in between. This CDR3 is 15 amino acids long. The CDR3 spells CASSLGSKGDEKLFF. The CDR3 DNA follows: TGTGCCAGCAGCTTAGGGAGCAAGGGAGATGAAAAACTGTTTTTT. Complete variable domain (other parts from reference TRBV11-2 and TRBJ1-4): EAGVAQSPRYKIIEKRQSVAFWCNPISGHATLYWYQQILGQGPKLLIQFQNNGVVDDSQLPKDRFSAERLKGVDSTLKIQPAKLEDSAVYLCASSLGSKGDEKLFFGSGTQLSVL.

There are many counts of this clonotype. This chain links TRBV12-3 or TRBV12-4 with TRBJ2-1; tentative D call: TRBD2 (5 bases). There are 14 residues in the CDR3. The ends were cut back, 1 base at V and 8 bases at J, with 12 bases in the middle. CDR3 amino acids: CASSLVGLADEQFF. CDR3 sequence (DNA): TGTGCCAGCAGTTTAGTTGGCCTAGCCGATGAGCAGTTCTTC.

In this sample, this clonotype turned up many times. This CDR3 reads CASSQEVLAGEVNEQFF. The CDR3 DNA follows: TGTGCCAGCAGCCAAGAAGTCCTAGCGGGGGAAGTCAATGAGCAGTTCTTC. The gene calls are TRBV4-2 and TRBJ2-1; TRBD2 matches 10 bases. Germline loops: CDR1 LGHNA, CDR2 YNFKEQ. V trimming: 0 bases; J trimming: 6 bases; junction bases outside the gene matches: 8. CDR3 length: 17 residues.

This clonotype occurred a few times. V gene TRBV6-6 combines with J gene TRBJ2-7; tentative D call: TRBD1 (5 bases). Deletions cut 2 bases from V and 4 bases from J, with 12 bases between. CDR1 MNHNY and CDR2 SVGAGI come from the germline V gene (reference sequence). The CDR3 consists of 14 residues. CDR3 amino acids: CASSYMAGMYEQYF. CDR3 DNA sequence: TGTGCCAGCAGTTACATGGCAGGGATGTACGAGCAGTACTTC.

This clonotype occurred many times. The CDR3: CASSNTGTVNNEQFF. The CDR3 coding sequence is TGTGCCAGCAGTAATACCGGGACAGTTAACAATGAGCAGTTCTTC. V and J are TRBV12-3 or TRBV12-4 and TRBJ2-1, with 7 bases lining up with TRBD1. Germline trimming cut 5 bases from V and 5 bases from J; bases unmatched to any gene: 9. The CDR3 has 15 residues.

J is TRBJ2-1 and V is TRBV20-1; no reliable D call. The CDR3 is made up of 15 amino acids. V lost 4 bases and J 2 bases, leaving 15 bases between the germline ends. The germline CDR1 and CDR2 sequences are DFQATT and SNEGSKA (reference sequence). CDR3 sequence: CSAKVLLAPYNEQFF. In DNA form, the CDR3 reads TGCAGTGCTAAGGTCCTCCTCGCCCCCTACAATGAGCAGTTCTTC.

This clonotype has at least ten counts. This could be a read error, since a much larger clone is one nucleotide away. The CDR3 region has the DNA TGCAGTGCCCAACCTTACGGGGACGGCCCAGATACGCAGTATTTT. It is translated as CSAQPYGDGPDTQYF. V is TRBV20-1 and J is TRBJ2-3; D tentatively reads TRBD1 or TRBD2 (5 bases each). CDR3 length: 15 amino acids. The V end was cut by 6 bases, the J end by 4 bases, with 20 bases between. In germline, CDR1 is DFQATT, CDR2 SNEGSKA (reference sequence).

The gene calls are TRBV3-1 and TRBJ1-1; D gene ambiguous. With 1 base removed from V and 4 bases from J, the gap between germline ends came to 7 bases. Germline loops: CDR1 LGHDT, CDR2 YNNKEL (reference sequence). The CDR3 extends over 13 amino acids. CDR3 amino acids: CASSQGVRTEAFF. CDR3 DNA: TGTGCCAGCAGCCAAGGGGTTCGCACTGAAGCTTTCTTT.

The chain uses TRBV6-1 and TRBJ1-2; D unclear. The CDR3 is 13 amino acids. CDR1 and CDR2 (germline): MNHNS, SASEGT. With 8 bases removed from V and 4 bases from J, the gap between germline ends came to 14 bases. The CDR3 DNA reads TGTGCCAGCTCGGTAGCCTCGGGCTATGGCTACACCTTC. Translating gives CASSVASGYGYTF.

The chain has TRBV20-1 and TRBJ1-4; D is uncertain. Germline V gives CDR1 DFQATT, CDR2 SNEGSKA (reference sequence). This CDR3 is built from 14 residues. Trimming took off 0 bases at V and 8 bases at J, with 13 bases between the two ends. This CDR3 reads CSARDLGAGEKLFF. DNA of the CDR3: TGCAGTGCTAGAGATTTGGGCGCCGGGGAAAAACTGTTTTTT.

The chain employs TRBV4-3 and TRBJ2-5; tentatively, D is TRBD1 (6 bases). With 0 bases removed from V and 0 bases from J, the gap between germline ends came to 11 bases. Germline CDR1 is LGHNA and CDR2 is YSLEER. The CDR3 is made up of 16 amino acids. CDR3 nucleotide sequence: TGCGCCAGCAGCCAAGATCGGGACACTTACCAAGAGACCCAGTACTTC. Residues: CASSQDRDTYQETQYF.

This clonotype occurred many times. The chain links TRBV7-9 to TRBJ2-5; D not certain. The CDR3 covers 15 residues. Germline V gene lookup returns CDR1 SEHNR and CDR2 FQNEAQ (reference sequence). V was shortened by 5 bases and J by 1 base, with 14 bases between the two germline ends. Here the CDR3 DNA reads TGTGCCAGCAGCCCCAAGGAAAGGGCCCAAGAGACCCAGTACTTC. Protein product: CASSPKERAQETQYF.

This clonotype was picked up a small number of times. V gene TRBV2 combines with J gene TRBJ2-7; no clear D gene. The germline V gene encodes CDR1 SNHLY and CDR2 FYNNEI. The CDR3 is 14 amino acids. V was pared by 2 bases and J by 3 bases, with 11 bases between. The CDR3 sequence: CASSEKGYIYEQYF. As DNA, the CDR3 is TGTGCCAGCAGTGAAAAGGGCTACATCTACGAGCAGTACTTC.

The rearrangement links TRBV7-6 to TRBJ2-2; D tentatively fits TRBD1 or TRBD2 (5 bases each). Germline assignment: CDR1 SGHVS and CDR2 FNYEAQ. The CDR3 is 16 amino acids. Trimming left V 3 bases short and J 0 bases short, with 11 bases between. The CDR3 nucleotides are TGTGCCAGCAGCTTCGGACGGGACGCGAACACCGGGGAGCTGTTTTTT. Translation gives CASSFGRDANTGELFF. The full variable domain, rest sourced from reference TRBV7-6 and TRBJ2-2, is GAGVSQSPRYKVTKRGQDVALRCDPISGHVSLYWYRQALGQGPEFLTYFNYEAQQDKSGLPNDRFSAERPEGSISTLTIQRTEQRDSAMYRCASSFGRDANTGELFFGEGSRLTVL.

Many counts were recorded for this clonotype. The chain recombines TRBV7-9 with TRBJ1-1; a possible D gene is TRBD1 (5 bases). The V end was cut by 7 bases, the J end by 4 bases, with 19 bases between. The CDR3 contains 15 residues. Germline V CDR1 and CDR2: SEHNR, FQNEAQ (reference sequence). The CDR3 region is CASTPEGIRATEAFF. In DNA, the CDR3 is TGTGCCAGCACCCCCGAGGGGATTCGGGCCACTGAAGCTTTCTTT.

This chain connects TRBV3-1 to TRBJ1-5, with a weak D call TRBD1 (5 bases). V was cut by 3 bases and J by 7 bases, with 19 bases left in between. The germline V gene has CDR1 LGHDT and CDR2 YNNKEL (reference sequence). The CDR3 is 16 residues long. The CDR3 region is CASSQNQGRGSQPQHF. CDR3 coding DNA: TGTGCCAGCAGCCAGAATCAGGGCCGGGGGAGCCAGCCCCAGCATTTT.

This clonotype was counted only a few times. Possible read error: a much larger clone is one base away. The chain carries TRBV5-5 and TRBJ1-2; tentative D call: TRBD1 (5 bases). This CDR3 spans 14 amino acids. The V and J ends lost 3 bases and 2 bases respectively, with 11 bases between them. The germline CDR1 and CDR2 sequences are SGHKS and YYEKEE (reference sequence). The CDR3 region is CASSWVEGNYGYTF. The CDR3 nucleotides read TGTGCCAGCAGCTGGGTAGAGGGGAACTATGGCTACACCTTC.

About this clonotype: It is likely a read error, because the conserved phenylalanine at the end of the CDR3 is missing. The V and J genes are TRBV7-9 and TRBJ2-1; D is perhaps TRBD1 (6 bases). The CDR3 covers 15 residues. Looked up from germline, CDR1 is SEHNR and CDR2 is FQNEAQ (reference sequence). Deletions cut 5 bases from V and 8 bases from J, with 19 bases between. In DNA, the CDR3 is TGTGCCAGCAGCCCGGGGCAGGGGTACTGGGATGAGCAGTTCTTA. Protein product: CASSPGQGYWDEQFL.

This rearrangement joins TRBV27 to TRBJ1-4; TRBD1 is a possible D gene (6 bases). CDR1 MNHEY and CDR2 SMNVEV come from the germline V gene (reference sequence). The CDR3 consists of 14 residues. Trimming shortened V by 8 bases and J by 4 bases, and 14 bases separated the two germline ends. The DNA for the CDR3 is TGTGCCAGCGCAAGAGGGGGGCTTAATGAAAAACTGTTTTTT. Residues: CASARGGLNEKLFF.

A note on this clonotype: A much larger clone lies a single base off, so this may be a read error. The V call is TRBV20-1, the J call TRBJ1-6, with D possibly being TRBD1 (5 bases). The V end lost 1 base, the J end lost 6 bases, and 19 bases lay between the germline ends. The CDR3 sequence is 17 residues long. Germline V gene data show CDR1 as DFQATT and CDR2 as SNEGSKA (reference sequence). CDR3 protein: CSARGFPGTDFNSPLHF. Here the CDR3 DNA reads TGCAGTGCTAGAGGGTTCCCTGGGACCGACTTTAATTCACCCCTCCACTTT.